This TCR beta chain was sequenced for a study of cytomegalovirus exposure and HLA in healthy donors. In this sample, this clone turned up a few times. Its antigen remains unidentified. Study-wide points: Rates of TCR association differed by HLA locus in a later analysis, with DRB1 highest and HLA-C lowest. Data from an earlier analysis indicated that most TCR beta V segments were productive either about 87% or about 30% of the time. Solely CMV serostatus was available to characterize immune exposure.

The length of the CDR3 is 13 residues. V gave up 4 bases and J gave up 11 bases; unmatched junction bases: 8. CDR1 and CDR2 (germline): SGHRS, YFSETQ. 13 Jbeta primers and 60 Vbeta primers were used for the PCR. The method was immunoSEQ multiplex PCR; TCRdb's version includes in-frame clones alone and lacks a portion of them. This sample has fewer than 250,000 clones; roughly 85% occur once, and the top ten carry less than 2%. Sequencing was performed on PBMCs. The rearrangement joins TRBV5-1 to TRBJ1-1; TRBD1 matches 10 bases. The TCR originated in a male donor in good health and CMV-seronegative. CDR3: CASSQDRGQGAFF. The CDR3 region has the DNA TGCGCCAGCAGCCAAGACAGGGGGCAAGGTGCTTTCTTT.